A selection of T cell receptor beta chains follows, all from one sample in a study of cytomegalovirus exposure and HLA in healthy donors. Produced via immunoSEQ multiplex PCR; TCRdb's table is partial and in-frame only. The sample holds roughly 260,000 clones, approximately 87% seen once. Sequencing was done on a sample of PBMCs. These receptors were taken from a man in his late teens or twenties in good health and CMV-seronegative. Each CDR3 is given with its conserved first and last residue. The D gene is left open where the match is weak. For some rows the clone size is stated as once, few or many, or as a class when expanded; others skip it.

CDR3nt: TGTGCCACCAGCAGAGATCAGGGGGGAGCTTTCTTT
CDR3aa: CATSRDQGGAFF
v_gene: TRBV15
d_gene: TRBD1
abundance: many
j_gene: TRBJ1-1

CDR3nt: TGTGCCAGCGTCGGGCTAGCGGGGACAGATACGCAGTATTTT
CDR3aa: CASVGLAGTDTQYF
v_gene: TRBV6-5
d_gene: TRBD2
abundance: NA
j_gene: TRBJ2-3

CDR3nt: TGTGCCAGCAGCTTAGCCGGCGGGAGGGCCTTGGGCGAGCAGTACTTC
CDR3aa: CASSLAGGRALGEQYF
v_gene: TRBV7-9
d_gene: TRBD2
abundance: NA
j_gene: TRBJ2-7

CDR3nt: TGTGCCAGCACCCTAGGCGTGGCGGATGGCTACACCTTC
CDR3aa: CASTLGVADGYTF
v_gene: TRBV28
d_gene: NA
abundance: NA
j_gene: TRBJ1-2

CDR3nt: TGTGCCAGTAGTTCGGGACAGGGTTATAACTATGGCTACACCTTC
CDR3aa: CASSSGQGYNYGYTF
v_gene: TRBV19
d_gene: TRBD1
abundance: NA
j_gene: TRBJ1-2

CDR3nt: TGTGCCAGCAGTCCGACAGTCTATAATTCACCCCTCCACTTT
CDR3aa: CASSPTVYNSPLHF
v_gene: TRBV28
d_gene: NA
abundance: NA
j_gene: TRBJ1-6

CDR3nt: TGCGCCAGCAGCCCCTACCTAGGAGGATTGACCTACGAGCAGTACTTC
CDR3aa: CASSPYLGGLTYEQYF
v_gene: TRBV5-1
d_gene: NA
abundance: NA
j_gene: TRBJ2-7

CDR3nt: TGTGCCAGCAGCCATCCACTGTACAGCTCCTACAATGAGCAGTTCTTC
CDR3aa: CASSHPLYSSYNEQFF
v_gene: TRBV7-6
d_gene: NA
abundance: NA
j_gene: TRBJ2-1

CDR3nt: TGTGCCAGCTCACCCAGACAGGACGACGAGCAGTACTTC
CDR3aa: CASSPRQDDEQYF
v_gene: TRBV18
d_gene: NA
abundance: NA
j_gene: TRBJ2-7

CDR3nt: TGTGCCAGCAGCTTTGGTCTAGGGACAGGGAGGGGTGCTTTCTTT
CDR3aa: CASSFGLGTGRGAFF
v_gene: TRBV27
d_gene: TRBD1
abundance: NA
j_gene: TRBJ1-1

CDR3nt: TGTGCCAGCAGCGCAGAGGTAACTAATGAAAAACTGTTTTTT
CDR3aa: CASSAEVTNEKLFF
v_gene: TRBV5-6
d_gene: NA
abundance: NA
j_gene: TRBJ1-4

CDR3nt: TGTGCCAGCAGCGTTCTGTCGTCTGGAAACACCATATATTTT
CDR3aa: CASSVLSSGNTIYF
v_gene: TRBV9
d_gene: NA
abundance: NA
j_gene: TRBJ1-3

CDR3nt: TGTGCCAGCAGTGAAGTTACCTTCTACGTGCAGTACTTC
CDR3aa: CASSEVTFYVQYF
v_gene: TRBV6-1
d_gene: NA
abundance: few
j_gene: TRBJ2-7

CDR3nt: TGTGCCAGCAGTGATGAGGCCCCGTCTCTTTATGAAAAACTGTTTTTT
CDR3aa: CASSDEAPSLYEKLFF
v_gene: TRBV2
d_gene: NA
abundance: once
j_gene: TRBJ1-4

CDR3nt: TGTGCCAGCAGATCATCGGCTATCGGACAGGGGGCCTACAATGAGCAGTTCTTC
CDR3aa: CASRSSAIGQGAYNEQFF
v_gene: TRBV27
d_gene: TRBD1
abundance: once
j_gene: TRBJ2-1

CDR3nt: TGCGCCAGCAGCCCAAGATCAGGATCCTACGAGCAGTACTTC
CDR3aa: CASSPRSGSYEQYF
v_gene: TRBV4-1
d_gene: NA
abundance: NA
j_gene: TRBJ2-7